These T cell receptor beta chains were read from a single sample in a study of T cell responses to AZD1222 COVID-19 vaccine. Generated by immunoSEQ multiplex PCR, the TCRdb table keeps only in-frame clones and is missing some. Here the sample spans over 130,000 clones, 70% to 90% being singletons. The sequencing here drew on peripheral blood, taken on day 0 of AZD1222 vaccination. The source is an adult in good health. Both conserved end residues are part of each CDR3. A D gene is named only where the DNA matches it firmly. Expanded clones are given a class, and other clones once, few, many or no size at all.

abundance	v_gene	d_gene	j_gene	CDR3nt	CDR3aa
once	TRBV18	TRBD1	TRBJ1-2	TGTGCCAGCTCACGGGGCGGAGGGACAGGGACCTCTAACTATGGCTACACCTTC	CASSRGGGTGTSNYGYTF
.	TRBV9	.	TRBJ2-1	TGTGCCAGCAGCGTAGAACCACTATACAATGAGCAGTTCTTC	CASSVEPLYNEQFF
.	TRBV5-6	.	TRBJ2-5	TGTGCCAGCAGCTCGGGGGTGATCGTAGGAGAGACCCAGTACTTC	CASSSGVIVGETQYF
once	TRBV27	TRBD1	TRBJ2-2	TGTGCCAGCAGTCAAGGGGGCAACACCGGGGAGCTGTTTTTT	CASSQGGNTGELFF
few	TRBV6-1	.	TRBJ2-7	TGTGCCAGCAGTGAAGCCGGACGTGTGGGGTCGGGAGCTCAGTACTTC	CASSEAGRVGSGAQYF
.	TRBV7-8	.	TRBJ2-7	TGTGCCAGCAGCCCACCGCATCAGGGGGGCATCTACGAGCAGTACTTC	CASSPPHQGGIYEQYF
few	TRBV9	.	TRBJ2-2	TGTGCCAGCAGCCTTCGGATGGCCGGGGAGCTGTTTTTT	CASSLRMAGELFF
.	TRBV7-2	.	TRBJ1-3	TGTGCCAGCAGCTCTCGTCCAGGGAACTCTGGAAACACCATATATTTT	CASSSRPGNSGNTIYF
few	TRBV19	.	TRBJ1-4	TGTGCCAGTAGAATGGATCGTTCAACTAATGAAAAACTGTTTTTT	CASRMDRSTNEKLFF
.	TRBV7-9	.	TRBJ2-7	TGTGCCAGCAGCCCCCGTACCCATTACGAGCAGTACTTC	CASSPRTHYEQYF
.	TRBV28	.	TRBJ1-1	TGTGCCAGCAGTTATCTCATCGACAGTGAAGCTTTCTTT	CASSYLIDSEAFF
.	TRBV19	.	TRBJ1-1	TGTGCCAGTAGTATATTTGGCACTCGGCGGCCTAACACTGAAGCTTTCTTT	CASSIFGTRRPNTEAFF
.	TRBV11-2	TRBD1	TRBJ1-2	TGTGCCAGCAGCATGGGACAGTCTGGCTACACCTTC	CASSMGQSGYTF
once	TRBV7-2	.	TRBJ2-1	TGTGCCAGCAGCTTAGCCCAGGGCGTTGGGTATCGGGAGCAGTTCTTC	CASSLAQGVGYREQFF
.	TRBV6-1	.	TRBJ2-7	TGTGCCAGCAGTGAAGCATTTATGGCCTACGAGCAGTACTTC	CASSEAFMAYEQYF
.	TRBV6-2/TRBV6-3	.	TRBJ1-5	TGTGCCAGCAGTTACTCGACATTTAGCAATCAGCCCCAGCATTTT	CASSYSTFSNQPQHF
.	TRBV18	.	TRBJ1-3	TGTGCCAGCTCACCACAACGGGGGACTGGAAACACCATATATTTT	CASSPQRGTGNTIYF
.	TRBV6-2/TRBV6-3	.	TRBJ1-2	TGTGCCAGCAGTCCGGGTGGTGGGATTCTGGATGGCTACACCTTC	CASSPGGGILDGYTF
.	TRBV9	.	TRBJ2-1	TGTGCCAGCAGCGTAGTTGGTACCAGCTCCTACAATGAGCAGTTCTTC	CASSVVGTSSYNEQFF
.	TRBV4-3	.	TRBJ1-2	TGCGCCAGCAGCCAAGCCACGGGGACGCATGGCTACACCTTC	CASSQATGTHGYTF
few	TRBV5-1	.	TRBJ2-7	TGCGCCAGCACGTGGGGAGGCAGCTCCTACGAGCAGTACTTC	CASTWGGSSYEQYF
.	TRBV7-9	.	TRBJ2-1	TGTGCCAGCAGCTTAGTCATTCGGAATGAGCAGTTCTTC	CASSLVIRNEQFF
few	TRBV9	TRBD2	TRBJ2-1	TGTGCCAGCAGCGTACTAGCGGGAGTGAATTCCAATGAGCAGTTCTTC	CASSVLAGVNSNEQFF
.	TRBV5-1	TRBD1	TRBJ2-1	TGCGCCAGCAGCTTGCCGGGACAGGGGAGTAATGAGCAGTTCTTC	CASSLPGQGSNEQFF
.	TRBV28	.	TRBJ1-5	TGTGCCAGCAGTTCCCTCCGGGGGGGAGGTAGCAATCAGCCCCAGCATTTT	CASSSLRGGGSNQPQHF
.	TRBV6-1	.	TRBJ2-5	TGTGCCAGCAGTGAAGCAGGGTCCAGTTTCGCGGAGACCCAGTACTTC	CASSEAGSSFAETQYF
medium-sized	TRBV29-1	.	TRBJ2-7	TGCAGCGTTGAAGAGGCCAAAACAGGAAGCGAGCAGTACTTC	CSVEEAKTGSEQYF
once	TRBV29-1	TRBD1	TRBJ1-2	TGCAGCGTTTTCACGGACAGGGACTATGGCTACACCTTC	CSVFTDRDYGYTF
.	TRBV6-2/TRBV6-3	.	TRBJ2-1	TGTGCCAGCAGTCAGGGATCCTCCTACAATGAGCAGTTCTTC	CASSQGSSYNEQFF
few	TRBV29-1	.	TRBJ1-3	TGCAGCGTTGTGGCATTAGGAAACACCATATATTTT	CSVVALGNTIYF
.	TRBV30	.	TRBJ1-4	TGTGCCGGTTCACAGGCAACTAATGAAAAACTGTTTTTT	CAGSQATNEKLFF
.	TRBV7-9	TRBD1	TRBJ1-2	TGTGCCAGCAGCTTAGGTGGACAGGGGGCTTTCTATGGCTACACCTTC	CASSLGGQGAFYGYTF
few	TRBV13	TRBD1	TRBJ1-2	TGTGCCAGCAGCCTACGTCCGCTAGGGGGCCCTAACTATGGCTACACCTTC	CASSLRPLGGPNYGYTF
.	TRBV30	.	TRBJ1-2	TGTGCCTTGGAGGAGGCCTATGGCTACACCTTC	CALEEAYGYTF
.	TRBV11-3	.	TRBJ2-5	TGTGCCAGCAGCTGGGACTCGATAGGGACCCAGTACTTC	CASSWDSIGTQYF
.	TRBV7-2	.	TRBJ2-7	TGTGCCAGCAGCTTAGGGCCCTTACGCGAGCAGTACTTC	CASSLGPLREQYF
.	TRBV29-1	.	TRBJ1-4	TGCAGCCCTCTCGGGAGCTATGAAAAACTGTTTTTT	CSPLGSYEKLFF
.	TRBV27	.	TRBJ2-2	TGTGCCAGCAGTTTGACGATTCCCGGGGAGCTGTTTTTT	CASSLTIPGELFF
.	TRBV29-1	TRBD1	TRBJ1-2	TGCAGCGTGACAAAGACAGGGCCTTTTGGCTACACCTTC	CSVTKTGPFGYTF
.	TRBV7-2	.	TRBJ2-2	TGTGCCAGCAGCTTAGGTAGTCTCGGGGAGCTGTTTTTT	CASSLGSLGELFF
.	TRBV11-2	.	TRBJ1-1	TGTGCCAGCAGCGAGACACCCGGGGGGACTGAAGCTTTCTTT	CASSETPGGTEAFF
.	TRBV5-1	.	TRBJ2-1	TGCGCCAGCAGCACGACTAGTCTGAATGAGCAGTTCTTC	CASSTTSLNEQFF
.	TRBV4-3	TRBD2	TRBJ2-1	TGCGCCAGCAGCCAAGGGCTAGCGGGAGGGTACAATGAGCAGTTCTTC	CASSQGLAGGYNEQFF
once	TRBV30	.	TRBJ2-1	TGTGCCTGGAGTGTACGGGGGAATGAGCAGTTCTTC	CAWSVRGNEQFF
.	TRBV5-5	.	TRBJ1-1	TGTGCCAGCAGCTTGAAAGGGAACACTGAAGCTTTCTTT	CASSLKGNTEAFF
once	TRBV11-2	.	TRBJ2-1	TGTGCCAGCAGCTTAGGTAGGGCGGGGGCGCAGTTCTTC	CASSLGRAGAQFF
.	TRBV7-2	.	TRBJ2-1	TGTGCCAGCAGCTTAACTCTACGAGACAATGAGCAGTTCTTC	CASSLTLRDNEQFF
few	TRBV21-1	.	TRBJ1-1	TGTGCCAGCAGCCCGAGGACAGGTGGTGAAGCTTTCTTT	CASSPRTGGEAFF
.	TRBV30	.	TRBJ1-6	TGTGCCTGGAGTGTACGCGCTCCCGGGGCTAATTCACCCCTCCACTTT	CAWSVRAPGANSPLHF
.	TRBV30	.	TRBJ1-4	TGTGCCTGGAGGCCCCCGGCTGGGGGTGAAAAACTGTTTTTT	CAWRPPAGGEKLFF
.	TRBV6-5	.	TRBJ1-4	TGTGCCAGCAGTTACCGGACCCGTAATGAAAAACTGTTTTTT	CASSYRTRNEKLFF
.	TRBV15	.	TRBJ1-4	TGTGCCACCAGCAGGCAGGGTCGGGGTGAAAAACTGTTTTTT	CATSRQGRGEKLFF
.	TRBV6-5	.	TRBJ2-1	TGTGCCAGCCGTATCGGCGTTGGACAGAATGAGCAGTTCTTC	CASRIGVGQNEQFF
.	TRBV5-1	.	TRBJ1-1	TGCGCCAGCAGCTTGGACCGAAGGGAGGCTTTCTTT	CASSLDRREAFF
.	TRBV11-2	TRBD2	TRBJ2-5	TGTGCCAGCAGCATGGGACTAGCTGAGACCCAGTACTTC	CASSMGLAETQYF
.	TRBV5-4	.	TRBJ2-1	TGTGCCAGCAGCTTAGCACAGGGGACTCTTACCTACAATGAGCAGTTCTTC	CASSLAQGTLTYNEQFF
.	TRBV7-6	TRBD1	TRBJ1-5	TGTGCCAGCAGCGAACACAGGGGGCGCAAGCCCCAGCATTTT	CASSEHRGRKPQHF
.	TRBV3-1/TRBV3-2	.	TRBJ1-2	TGTGCCAGCAGCCAAGGGTCTGCGCGCTATGGCTACACCTTC	CASSQGSARYGYTF
.	TRBV2	TRBD1	TRBJ1-5	TGTGCCAGCAGTGGGGACAGGGGGGAAAATCAGCCCCAGCATTTT	CASSGDRGENQPQHF
.	TRBV4-3	TRBD2	TRBJ2-7	TGCGCCAGCAGCCAAGATCAGGGCGGGAGTAAGTACGAGCAGTACTTC	CASSQDQGGSKYEQYF